This T cell receptor (beta chain) appears in the sequencing data of a study of PD-L1 blockade in urothelial cancer. Across the whole study: Patients started atezolizumab in the mid-2010s, 1,200 mg intravenously every 3 weeks.

This CDR3 is 15 amino acids long. Germline V gene sequence: CDR1 LNHDA, CDR2 SQIVND (reference sequence). The trim removed 6 bases at V and 1 base at J, leaving 2 bases unmatched. Described time point: pretreatment peripheral blood. The data were produced by immunoSEQ multiplex PCR, yet TCRdb's version contains in-frame clones alone and is incomplete. Of tens of thousands of clones listed, more than 75% are singletons. Sequenced material: PBMCs, taken around atezolizumab (anti-PD-L1) treatment. The chain combines TRBV19 with TRBJ2-1; 11 nucleotides agree with TRBD2. The source is a man in his sixties with urothelial cancer. The chain's CDR3 is CASSGLAGSYNEQFF. The CDR3 nucleotides read TGTGCCAGTAGCGGACTAGCGGGTTCCTACAATGAGCAGTTCTTC.